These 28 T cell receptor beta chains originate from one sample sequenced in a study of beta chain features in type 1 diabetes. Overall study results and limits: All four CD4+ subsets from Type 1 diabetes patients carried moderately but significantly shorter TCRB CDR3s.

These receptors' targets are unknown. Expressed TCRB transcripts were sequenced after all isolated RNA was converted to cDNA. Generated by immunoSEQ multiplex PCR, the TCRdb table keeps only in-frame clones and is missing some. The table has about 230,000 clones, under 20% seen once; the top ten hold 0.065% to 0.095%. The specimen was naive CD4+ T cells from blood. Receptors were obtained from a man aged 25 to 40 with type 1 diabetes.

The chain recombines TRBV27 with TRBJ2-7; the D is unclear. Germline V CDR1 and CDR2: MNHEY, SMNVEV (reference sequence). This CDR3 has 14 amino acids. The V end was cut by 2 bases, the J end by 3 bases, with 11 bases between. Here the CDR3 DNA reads TGTGCCAGCAGTTTAAAAGGCATCGGCTACGAGCAGTACTTC. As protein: CASSLKGIGYEQYF.

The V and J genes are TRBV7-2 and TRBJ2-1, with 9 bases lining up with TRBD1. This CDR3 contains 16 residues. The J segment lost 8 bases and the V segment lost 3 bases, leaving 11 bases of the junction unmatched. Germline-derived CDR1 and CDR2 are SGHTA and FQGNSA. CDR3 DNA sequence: TGTGCCAGCAGCTTCCAGAGCCTGGACAGGGGCCATGAGCAGTTCTTC. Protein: CASSFQSLDRGHEQFF. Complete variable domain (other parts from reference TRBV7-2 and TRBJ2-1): GAGVSQSPSNKVTEKGKDVELRCDPISGHTALYWYRQSLGQGLEFLIYFQGNSAPDKSGLPSDRFSAERTGGSVSTLTIQRTQQEDSAVYLCASSFQSLDRGHEQFFGPGTRLTVL.

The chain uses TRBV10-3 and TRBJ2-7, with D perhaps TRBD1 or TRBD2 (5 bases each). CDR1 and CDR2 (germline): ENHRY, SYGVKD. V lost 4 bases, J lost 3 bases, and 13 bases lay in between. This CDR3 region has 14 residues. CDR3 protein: CAISGGGYSYEQYF. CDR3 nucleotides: TGTGCCATCAGTGGGGGCGGGTACAGCTACGAGCAGTACTTC.

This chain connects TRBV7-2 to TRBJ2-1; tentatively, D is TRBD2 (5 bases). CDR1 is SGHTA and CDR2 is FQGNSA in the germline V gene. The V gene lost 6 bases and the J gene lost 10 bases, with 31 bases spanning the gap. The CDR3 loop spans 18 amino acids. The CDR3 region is CASSPRPRALASFGEQFF. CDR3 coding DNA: TGTGCCAGCAGTCCCCGACCCCGGGCGCTAGCCTCGTTCGGGGAGCAGTTCTTC.

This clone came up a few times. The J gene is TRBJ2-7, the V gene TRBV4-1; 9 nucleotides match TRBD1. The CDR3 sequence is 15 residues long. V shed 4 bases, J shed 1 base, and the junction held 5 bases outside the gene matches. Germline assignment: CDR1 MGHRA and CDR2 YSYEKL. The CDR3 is CASSPGTGRSYEQYF. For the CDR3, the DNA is TGCGCCAGCAGCCCCGGGACAGGGAGGTCCTACGAGCAGTACTTC.

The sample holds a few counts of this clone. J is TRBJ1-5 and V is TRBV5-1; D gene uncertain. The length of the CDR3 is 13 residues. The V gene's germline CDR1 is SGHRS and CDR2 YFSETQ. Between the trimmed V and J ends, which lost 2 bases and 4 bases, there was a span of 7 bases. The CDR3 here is CASSFDGNQPQHF. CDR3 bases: TGCGCCAGCAGCTTCGACGGGAATCAGCCCCAGCATTTT.

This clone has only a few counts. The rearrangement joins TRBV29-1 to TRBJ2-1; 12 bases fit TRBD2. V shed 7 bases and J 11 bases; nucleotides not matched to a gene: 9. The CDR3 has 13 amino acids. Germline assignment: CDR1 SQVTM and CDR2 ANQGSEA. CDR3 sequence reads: CSALLAGGVKQFF. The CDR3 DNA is TGCAGCGCCCTACTAGCGGGGGGCGTAAAGCAGTTCTTC.

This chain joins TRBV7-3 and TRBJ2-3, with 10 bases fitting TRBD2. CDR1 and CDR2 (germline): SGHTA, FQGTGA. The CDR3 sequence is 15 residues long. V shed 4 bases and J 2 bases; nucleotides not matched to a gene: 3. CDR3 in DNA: TGTGCCAGCAGCTCCGGACTAGCGGCCACAGATACGCAGTATTTT. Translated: CASSSGLAATDTQYF.

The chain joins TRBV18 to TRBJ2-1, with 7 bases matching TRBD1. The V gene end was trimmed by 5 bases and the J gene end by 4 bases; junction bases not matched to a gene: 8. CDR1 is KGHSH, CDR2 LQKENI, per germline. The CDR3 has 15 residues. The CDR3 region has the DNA TGTGCCAGCTCAGGGACAGCCCAAAATTACAATGAGCAGTTCTTC. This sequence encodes CASSGTAQNYNEQFF.

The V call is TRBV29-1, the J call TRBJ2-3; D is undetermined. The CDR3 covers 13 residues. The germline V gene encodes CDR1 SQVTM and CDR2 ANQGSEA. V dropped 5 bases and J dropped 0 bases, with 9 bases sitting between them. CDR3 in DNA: TGCAGCGTTCCTTGGCAGAGCACAGATACGCAGTATTTT. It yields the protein CSVPWQSTDTQYF.

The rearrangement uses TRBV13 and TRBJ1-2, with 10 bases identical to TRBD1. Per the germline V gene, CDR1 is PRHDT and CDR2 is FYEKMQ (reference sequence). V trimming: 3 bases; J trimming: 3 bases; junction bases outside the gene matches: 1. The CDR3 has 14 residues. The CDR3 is CASSFGTGDYGYTF. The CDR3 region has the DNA TGTGCCAGCAGCTTTGGGACAGGGGACTATGGCTACACCTTC.

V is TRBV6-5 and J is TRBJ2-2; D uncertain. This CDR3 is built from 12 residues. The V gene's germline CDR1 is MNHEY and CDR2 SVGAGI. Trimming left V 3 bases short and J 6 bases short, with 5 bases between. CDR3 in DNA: TGTGCCAGCAGTTATATTGCCGGGGAGCTGTTTTTT. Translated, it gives CASSYIAGELFF.

The CDR3 DNA reads TGCAGCGTGTGGCCGGCCCCGGGAGAAAAACTGTTTTTT. This translates into CSVWPAPGEKLFF. The J gene is TRBJ1-4, the V gene TRBV29-1; D remains unclear. The length of the CDR3 is 13 residues. V lost 6 bases and J 8 bases, leaving 16 bases between the germline ends. CDR1 and CDR2 from the germline V gene are SQVTM and ANQGSEA.

In DNA, the CDR3 is TGTGCCAGCAGTGGCAACAGGGCCGGGGCCAACGTCCTGACTTTC. Translated, it gives CASSGNRAGANVLTF. V is TRBV25-1 and J is TRBJ2-6; D is possibly TRBD1 (6 bases). Trimming cost V 4 bases and J 4 bases, with 11 bases left between them. The CDR3 consists of 15 residues. Germline loops: CDR1 MGHDK, CDR2 SYGVNS.

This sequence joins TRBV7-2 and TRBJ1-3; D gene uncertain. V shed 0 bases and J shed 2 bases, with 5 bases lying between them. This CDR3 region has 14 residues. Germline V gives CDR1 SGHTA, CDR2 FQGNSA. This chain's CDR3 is CASSLAGTGNTIYF. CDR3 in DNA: TGTGCCAGCAGCTTAGCAGGGACTGGAAACACCATATATTTT. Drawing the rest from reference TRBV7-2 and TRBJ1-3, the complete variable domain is GAGVSQSPSNKVTEKGKDVELRCDPISGHTALYWYRQSLGQGLEFLIYFQGNSAPDKSGLPSDRFSAERTGGSVSTLTIQRTQQEDSAVYLCASSLAGTGNTIYFGEGSWLTVV.

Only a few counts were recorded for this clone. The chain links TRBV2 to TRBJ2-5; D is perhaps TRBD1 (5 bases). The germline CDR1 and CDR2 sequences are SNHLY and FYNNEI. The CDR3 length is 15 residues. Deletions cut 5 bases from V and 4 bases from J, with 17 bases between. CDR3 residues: CASSPFIAGRETQYF. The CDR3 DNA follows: TGTGCCAGCAGTCCCTTTATTGCAGGGCGAGAGACCCAGTACTTC.

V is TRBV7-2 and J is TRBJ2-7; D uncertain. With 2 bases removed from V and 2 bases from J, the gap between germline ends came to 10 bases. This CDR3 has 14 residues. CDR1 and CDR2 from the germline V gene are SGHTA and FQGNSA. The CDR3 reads CASSLSGYTYEQYF. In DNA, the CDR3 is TGTGCCAGCAGCTTATCCGGCTACACCTACGAGCAGTACTTC.

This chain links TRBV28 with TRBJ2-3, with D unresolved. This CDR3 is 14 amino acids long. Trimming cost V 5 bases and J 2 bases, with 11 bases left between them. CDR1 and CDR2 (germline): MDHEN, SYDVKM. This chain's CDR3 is CASSKGRTTDTQYF. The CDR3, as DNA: TGTGCCAGCAGTAAAGGGCGGACCACAGATACGCAGTATTTT.

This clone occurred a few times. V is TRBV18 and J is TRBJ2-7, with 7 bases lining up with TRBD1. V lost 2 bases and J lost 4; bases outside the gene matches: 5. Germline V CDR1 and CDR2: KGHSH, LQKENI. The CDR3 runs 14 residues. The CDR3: CASSPSDRRYEQYF. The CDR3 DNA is TGTGCCAGCTCACCATCGGACAGGAGGTACGAGCAGTACTTC.

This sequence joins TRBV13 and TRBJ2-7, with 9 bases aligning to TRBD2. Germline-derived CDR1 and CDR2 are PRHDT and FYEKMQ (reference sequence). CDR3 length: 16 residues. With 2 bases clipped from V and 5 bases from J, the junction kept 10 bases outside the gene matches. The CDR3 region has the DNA TGTGCCAGCAGCTTAAAGTTTGCGGGAGGGCCGCACGAGCAGTACTTC. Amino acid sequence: CASSLKFAGGPHEQYF. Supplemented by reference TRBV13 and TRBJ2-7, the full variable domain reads AAGVIQSPRHLIKEKRETATLKCYPIPRHDTVYWYQQGPGQDPQFLISFYEKMQSDKGSIPDRFSAQQFSDYHSELNMSSLELGDSALYFCASSLKFAGGPHEQYFGPGTRLTVT.

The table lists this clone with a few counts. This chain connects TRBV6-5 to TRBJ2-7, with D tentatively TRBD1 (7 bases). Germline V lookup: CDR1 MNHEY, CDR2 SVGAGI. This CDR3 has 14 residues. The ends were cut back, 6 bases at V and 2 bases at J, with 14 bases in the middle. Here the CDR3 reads CASRPGGTAYEQYF. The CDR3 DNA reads TGTGCCAGCAGGCCTGGGGGGACAGCCTACGAGCAGTACTTC.

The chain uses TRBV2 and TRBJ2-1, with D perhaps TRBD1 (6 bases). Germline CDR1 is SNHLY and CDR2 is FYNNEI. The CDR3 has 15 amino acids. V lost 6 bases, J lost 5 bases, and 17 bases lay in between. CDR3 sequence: CASRARTASNNEQFF. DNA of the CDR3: TGTGCCAGCAGGGCCCGGACAGCTTCCAACAATGAGCAGTTCTTC.

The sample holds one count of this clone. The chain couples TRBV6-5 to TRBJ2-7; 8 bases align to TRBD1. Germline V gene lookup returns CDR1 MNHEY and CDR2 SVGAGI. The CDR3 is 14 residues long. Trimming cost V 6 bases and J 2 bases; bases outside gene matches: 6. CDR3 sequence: CASRLGQGTYEQYF. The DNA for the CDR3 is TGTGCCAGCAGGCTCGGACAGGGAACCTACGAGCAGTACTTC.

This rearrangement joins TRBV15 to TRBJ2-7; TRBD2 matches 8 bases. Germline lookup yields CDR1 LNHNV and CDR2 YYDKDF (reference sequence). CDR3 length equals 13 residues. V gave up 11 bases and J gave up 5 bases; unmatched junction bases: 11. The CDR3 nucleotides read TGTGCCGCTCGGAAAGCGGGAGAAGACGAGCAGTACTTC. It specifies CAARKAGEDEQYF.

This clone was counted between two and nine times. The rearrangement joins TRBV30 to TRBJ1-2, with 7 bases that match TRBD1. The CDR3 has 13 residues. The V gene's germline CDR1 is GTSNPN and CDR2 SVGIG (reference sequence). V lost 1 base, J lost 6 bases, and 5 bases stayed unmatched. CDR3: CAWSARGIHGYTF. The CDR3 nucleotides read TGTGCCTGGAGTGCCAGGGGGATCCATGGCTACACCTTC.

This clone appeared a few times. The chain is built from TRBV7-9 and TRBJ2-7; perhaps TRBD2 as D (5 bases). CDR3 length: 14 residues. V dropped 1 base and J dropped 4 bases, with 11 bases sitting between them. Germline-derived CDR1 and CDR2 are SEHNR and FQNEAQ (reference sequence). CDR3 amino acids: CASSLVSRRYEQYF. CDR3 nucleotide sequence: TGTGCCAGCAGCTTAGTGAGCAGGAGGTACGAGCAGTACTTC.

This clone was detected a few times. The CDR3 DNA reads as TGCAGCGTTGTCCCTGGTCACACCGGGGAGCTGTTTTTT. Protein: CSVVPGHTGELFF. This rearrangement joins TRBV29-1 to TRBJ2-2, with D hard to call. This CDR3 is 13 amino acids long. Germline CDR1 SQVTM, CDR2 ANQGSEA. Between the trimmed V and J ends, which lost 4 bases and 3 bases, there was a span of 9 bases.

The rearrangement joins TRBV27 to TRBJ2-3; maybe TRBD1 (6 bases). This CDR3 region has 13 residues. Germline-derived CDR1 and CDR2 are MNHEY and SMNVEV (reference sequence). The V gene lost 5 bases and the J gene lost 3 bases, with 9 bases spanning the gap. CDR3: CASSTRGTDTQYF. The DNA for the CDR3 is TGTGCCAGCAGTACCAGGGGTACAGATACGCAGTATTTT.